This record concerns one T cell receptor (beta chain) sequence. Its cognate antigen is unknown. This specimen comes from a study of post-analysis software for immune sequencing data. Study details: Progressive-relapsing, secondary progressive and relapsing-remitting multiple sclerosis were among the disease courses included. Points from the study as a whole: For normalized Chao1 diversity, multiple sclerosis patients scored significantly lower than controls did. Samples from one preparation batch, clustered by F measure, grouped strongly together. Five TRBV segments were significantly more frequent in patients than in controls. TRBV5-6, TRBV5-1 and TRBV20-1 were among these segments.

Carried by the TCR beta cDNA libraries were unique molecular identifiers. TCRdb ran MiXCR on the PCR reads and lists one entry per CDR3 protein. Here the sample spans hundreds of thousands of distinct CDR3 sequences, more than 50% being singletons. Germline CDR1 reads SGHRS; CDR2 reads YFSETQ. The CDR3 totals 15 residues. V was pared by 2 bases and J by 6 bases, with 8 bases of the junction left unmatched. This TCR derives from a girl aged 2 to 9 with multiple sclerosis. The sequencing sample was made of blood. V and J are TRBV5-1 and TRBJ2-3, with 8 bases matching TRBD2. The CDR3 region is CASSFSSGSADTQYF. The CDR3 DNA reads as TGCGCCAGCAGCTTTAGCAGCGGGAGTGCCGATACGCAGTATTTT.